Listed here are 7 T cell receptor beta chains from one sample, sequenced in a study of blood T cell repertoires in COVID-19. The table came from immunoSEQ multiplex PCR; TCRdb's copy has only in-frame clones and leaves some out. The sample includes roughly 250,000 clones, around 93% of them seen just once. Material for sequencing was PBMCs or T cells enriched from blood (not recorded which). The receptors come from a human donor in a cohort exposed to, infected with or recovered from COVID-19 (not recorded which). The donor label of this sample is uncertain.

The chain carries TRBV4-1 and TRBJ2-5, with TRBD1 matching over 7 bases. With 2 bases clipped from V and 2 bases from J, the junction kept 2 bases outside the gene matches. CDR3 size: 14 residues. Germline CDR1 reads MGHRA; CDR2 reads YSYEKL. The DNA of the CDR3 is TGCGCCAGCAGCCAACCGGGACAGCAAGAGACCCAGTACTTC. Its protein product is CASSQPGQQETQYF.

The chain uses TRBV7-2 and TRBJ1-5, with D uncertain. Per the germline V gene, CDR1 is SGHTA and CDR2 is FQGNSA. V was shortened by 3 bases and J by 6 bases, with 9 bases between the two germline ends. CDR3 length: 13 residues. CDR3 in amino acids: CASSFPGIQPQHF. CDR3 nucleotide sequence: TGTGCCAGCAGCTTTCCGGGGATTCAGCCCCAGCATTTT.

The chain uses TRBV28 and TRBJ2-5; D may be TRBD2 (6 bases). CDR1 and CDR2 from the germline V gene are MDHEN and SYDVKM. The V and J ends lost 7 bases and 5 bases respectively, with 17 bases between them. The CDR3 runs 14 residues. The CDR3, as DNA: TGTGCCAGCACGAGAGGAGGGCTTCGGGAGACCCAGTACTTC. Protein product: CASTRGGLRETQYF.

The chain has TRBV2 and TRBJ1-4, with 9 nucleotides matching TRBD1. The CDR3 runs to 14 residues. V gave up 5 bases and J gave up 7 bases; unmatched junction bases: 5. CDR1 and CDR2 from the germline V gene are SNHLY and FYNNEI. The CDR3 loop is CASSSGTGPEKLFF. The CDR3 DNA sequence: TGTGCCAGCAGTTCCGGGACAGGGCCTGAAAAACTGTTTTTT.

The V and J genes are TRBV27 and TRBJ2-1; 8 bases align to TRBD1. Germline CDR1 is MNHEY and CDR2 is SMNVEV (reference sequence). The CDR3 extends over 16 amino acids. The V gene end was trimmed by 5 bases and the J gene end by 3 bases; junction bases not matched to a gene: 9. The CDR3 protein is CASSPRGRGLYNEQFF. In DNA form, the CDR3 reads TGTGCCAGCAGTCCCCGAGGCAGGGGGCTCTACAATGAGCAGTTCTTC.

This clone was detected once. V and J are TRBV9 and TRBJ1-1, with 8 nucleotides matching TRBD1. Per germline, CDR1 SGDLS and CDR2 YYNGEE. CDR3 length equals 14 residues. The J segment lost 3 bases and the V segment lost 7 bases, leaving 8 bases of the junction unmatched. CDR3 protein: CASALLTGDTEAFF. The CDR3 coding sequence is TGTGCCAGCGCGCTTTTGACAGGGGACACTGAAGCTTTCTTT. The full variable domain, rest sourced from reference TRBV9 and TRBJ1-1, is DSGVTQTPKHLITATGQRVTLRCSPRSGDLSVYWYQQSLDQGLQFLIQYYNGEERAKGNILERFSAQQFPDLHSELNLSSLELGDSALYFCASALLTGDTEAFFGQGTRLTVV.

This clone was counted once. This sequence joins TRBV2 and TRBJ2-3, with unresolved D. Germline CDR1 and CDR2: SNHLY and FYNNEI. The V end was cut by 3 bases, the J end by 7 bases, with 17 bases between. The CDR3 is 15 residues long. CDR3 region: CASSERGPPSYTQYF. CDR3 nucleotides: TGTGCCAGCAGTGAGCGTGGTCCCCCCTCCTATACGCAGTATTTT.